This T cell receptor (beta chain) comes out of a study of T cell responses to AZD1222 COVID-19 vaccine. Produced via immunoSEQ multiplex PCR; TCRdb's table is partial and in-frame only. The sample holds some 150,000 clones, about nine tenths seen once. Findings of the study overall: It should be noted that donors were predominantly white British and more often female, and clonal diversity was possibly underestimated.

As concerns this clone: Its antigen is undetermined.

The source of this sequence is an adult in good health. This specimen consisted of peripheral blood, obtained on day 0 of AZD1222 vaccination.

CDR3 sequence (DNA): TGCGCCAGCCGAACATGGACGAATAATCAGCCCCAGCATTTT. It codes for CASRTWTNNQPQHF. The chain joins TRBV23-1 to TRBJ1-5; D ambiguous. TRBV23-1 is reported as an ORF; its role is uncertain. The CDR3 extends over 14 amino acids. The V and J ends lost 8 bases and 4 bases respectively, with 15 bases between them.